The 16 T cell receptor beta chains listed next were all sequenced from one sample in a study of CDR3 diversity in severe acne (dated by TCRdb to about 2019). Libraries were prepared through PCR. Sequencer: Illumina HiSeq 2000. TCRdb reprocessed the public reads (quality trimming at Q25 with fastp, clone calling with MiXCR) and kept in-frame beta chains. Rows matching on CDR3 protein sequence are summarized as one entry with the most common DNA and genes. The sample yields about 98,000 distinct CDR3 sequences; about half were counted once. Approximately 13% of the sample goes to the ten largest clones. Sample: blood. Receptor source: a male donor with acne.

This clonotype was counted at least ten times. The V call is TRBV7-8, the J call TRBJ2-2; 8 bases align to TRBD1. This CDR3 spans 13 amino acids. The germline CDR1 and CDR2 sequences are SGHVS and FQNEAQ. V lost 10 bases and J lost 4; bases outside the gene matches: 5. CDR3 bases: TGTGCCAACCAACAGGGGGTCACCGGGGAGCTGTTTTTT. Encoded protein: CANQQGVTGELFF.

This rearrangement joins TRBV12-1 to TRBJ1-1; the table assigns TRBD1, which was not confirmed against the DNA. TRBV12-1 is a known pseudogene. CDR3 length equals 15 residues. The CDR3 protein is CASSLTRQGATEAFF. The CDR3 region has the DNA TGTGCCAGCAGCTTAACGAGACAGGGGGCGACTGAAGCTTTCTTT.

This clonotype showed up many times. The V call is TRBV2, the J call TRBJ2-7; 9 bases fit TRBD2. Looked up from germline, CDR1 is SNHLY and CDR2 is FYNNEI. This CDR3 is built from 15 residues. After removal of 3 bases from V and 5 bases from J, the junction contained 8 bases not matched to a gene. Here the CDR3 DNA reads TGTGCCAGCAGTGAGCAGGCGGGAGGGGTCCACGAGCAGTACGTC. It specifies CASSEQAGGVHEQYV.

The chain combines TRBV12-3 or TRBV12-4 with TRBJ1-2; D is unresolved. The germline V and J ends were trimmed by 6 bases and 8 bases, with 13 bases remaining between them. The CDR3 sequence is 12 residues long. The chain's CDR3 is CASSTGRVGYTF. CDR3 coding DNA: TGTGCCAGCAGCACCGGGAGGGTCGGCTACACCTTC.

This clonotype was found many times. The V and J genes are TRBV20-1 and TRBJ2-2, with TRBD2 matching over 8 bases. Germline CDR1 reads DFQATT; CDR2 reads SNEGSKA (reference sequence). This CDR3 contains 16 residues. The junction had 13 bases not matched to a gene; V was cut back by 3 bases and J by 7 bases. The CDR3 coding sequence is TGCAGTGCTAGGAACCCCCCCGGGACTAGTGGCGGGGAGCTGTTTTTT. This sequence encodes CSARNPPGTSGGELFF.

The genes are TRBV20-1 and TRBJ2-7, with 9 bases fitting TRBD2. J lost 5 bases, V lost 3 bases, and 2 bases had no gene match. This CDR3 region has 12 residues. CDR1 is DFQATT, CDR2 SNEGSKA, per germline (reference sequence). The CDR3 spells CSARREGDEQYF. CDR3 coding DNA: TGCAGTGCTAGGCGGGAGGGCGACGAGCAGTACTTC.

Here the CDR3 DNA reads TGCAGTGCCCGACGCGTTCGGACAGGGGGCTACAACGAGCAGTACTTC. Its protein is CSARRVRTGGYNEQYF. V gene TRBV20-1 combines with J gene TRBJ2-7; TRBD1 matches at 11 bases. Germline lookup yields CDR1 DFQATT and CDR2 SNEGSKA (reference sequence). The V segment lost 6 bases and the J segment 5 bases; nucleotides outside the gene matches: 15. The CDR3 spans 16 residues.

The sample holds many counts of this clonotype. The V call is TRBV7-2, the J call TRBJ1-5; D is undetermined. The CDR3 totals 12 residues. Trimming left V 3 bases short and J 6 bases short, with 6 bases between. Germline values: CDR1 SGHTA, CDR2 FQGNSA. CDR3 residues: CASSFGFQPQHF. CDR3 bases: TGTGCCAGCAGCTTTGGGTTTCAGCCCCAGCATTTT.

The chain is built from TRBV10-3 and TRBJ2-7; 15 bases agree with TRBD2. V lost 3 bases and J lost 2; bases outside the gene matches: 2. The CDR3 runs to 16 residues. Germline CDR1 ENHRY, CDR2 SYGVKD. This CDR3 reads CAISERTSGRAYEQYF. The CDR3 DNA reads as TGTGCCATCAGTGAAAGGACTAGCGGGAGGGCCTACGAGCAGTACTTC.

This clonotype has a handful of counts. The chain carries TRBV2 and TRBJ1-4; D is unclear. The CDR3 contains 13 residues. Germline V CDR1 and CDR2: SNHLY, FYNNEI. The V end lost 6 bases, the J end lost 5 bases, and 10 bases lay between the germline ends. In DNA form, the CDR3 reads TGTGCCAGCAGAGAAACTAGCAATGAAAAACTGTTTTTT. This encodes CASRETSNEKLFF.

The J gene is TRBJ2-5, the V gene TRBV9; D ambiguous. The end of the DNA fits TRBJ2-1 better, so the J call may be wrong. The length of the CDR3 is 12 residues. Germline values: CDR1 SGDLS, CDR2 YYNGEE. CDR3 sequence (DNA): TGTGCCAGCAGCGTAGTAGAAAATGAGCAGTTCTTC. Protein product: CASSVVENEQFF.

This clonotype was counted between two and nine times. The chain is built from TRBV11-2 and TRBJ1-5; 8 bases align to TRBD1. The CDR3 runs to 13 residues. The trim removed 4 bases at V and 5 bases at J, leaving 1 base unmatched. The germline CDR1 and CDR2 sequences are SGHAT and FQNNGV. The CDR3 region is CASSSDRDQPQHF. DNA for the CDR3: TGTGCCAGCAGCTCGGACAGGGATCAGCCCCAGCATTTT.

This clonotype was observed at least ten times. This chain joins TRBV6-1 and TRBJ1-5; D remains ambiguous. This CDR3 is 11 amino acids long. Germline assignment: CDR1 MNHNS and CDR2 SASEGT. The germline V and J ends were trimmed by 7 bases and 6 bases, with 7 bases remaining between them. In DNA, the CDR3 is TGTGCCAGCAAAGCAGCTCAGCCCCAGCATTTT. This translates into CASKAAQPQHF.

The chain joins TRBV12-3 or TRBV12-4 to TRBJ1-5; possible D gene TRBD1, 6 bases. Trimming took 3 bases from V and 7 from J, leaving 13 bases between them. The CDR3 consists of 14 residues. The CDR3 DNA reads TGTGCCAGCAGTTTTGGACAGAAAGCCCAGCCCCAGCATTTT. Amino acids: CASSFGQKAQPQHF.

This clonotype was picked up many times. The rearrangement uses TRBV5-1 and TRBJ2-2; D is possibly TRBD2 (7 bases). V gave up 3 bases and J gave up 0 bases, with 15 bases separating them. Germline loops: CDR1 SGHRS, CDR2 YFSETQ. CDR3 length equals 17 residues. The CDR3 DNA reads TGCGCCAGCAGCTATACCGCGGGGGCCGCGAACACCGGGGAGCTGTTTTTT. Its translation: CASSYTAGAANTGELFF. The variable domain in full, with the rest retrieved from reference TRBV5-1 and TRBJ2-2, is KAGVTQTPRYLIKTRGQQVTLSCSPISGHRSVSWYQQTPGQGLQFLFEYFSETQRNKGNFPGRFSGRQFSNSRSEMNVSTLELGDSALYLCASSYTAGAANTGELFFGEGSRLTVL.

A single count supports this clonotype. This chain connects TRBV11-2 to TRBJ2-5, with D perhaps being TRBD1 or TRBD2 (5 bases each). The J call is in doubt because the DNA end fits TRBJ2-1 better. Germline V CDR1 and CDR2: SGHAT, FQNNGV. This CDR3 is 12 amino acids long. Written as DNA, the CDR3 is TGTGCCAGCAGCGGGGACGACAATGAGCAGTTCTTC. As protein: CASSGDDNEQFF.